A selection of T cell receptor beta chains follows, all from one sample in a study of read filtering for tumor transcriptome and immune sequencing. One entry per CDR3 protein, called by TCRdb with MiXCR from the reads. The sample contains over 40,000 distinct CDR3 sequences, around 12% of which appear only once. The source material was a population of CD138-negative cells sorted from bone marrow. Receptor source: a donor aged 40 or over with multiple myeloma. CDR3s include the opening cysteine and the closing phenylalanine or tryptophan. D genes are given only for firm matches. Size values are once, few and many counts, or a class for expanded clones, and some rows have none.

v_gene	d_gene	abundance	j_gene	CDR3aa	CDR3nt
TRBV9	NA	many	TRBJ2-2	CASSSNTEAGELFF	TGTGCCAGCAGCTCGAATACAGAAGCCGGGGAGCTGTTTTTT
TRBV24-1	TRBD1	many	TRBJ2-2	CATSDSGTGQTGELFF	TGTGCCACCAGTGATTCCGGGACAGGGCAGACCGGGGAGCTGTTTTTT
TRBV12-3/TRBV12-4	NA	many	TRBJ2-1	CASSLDITRQQFF	TGTGCCAGCAGTTTAGATATCACTAGGCAGCAGTTCTTC
TRBV10-3	NA	many	TRBJ1-5	CAISDATGSSLPQHF	TGTGCCATCAGTGACGCGACGGGGAGCTCCTTGCCCCAGCATTTT
TRBV20-1	NA	many	TRBJ1-2	CSAGAGRILDGYTF	TGCAGTGCTGGGGCCGGACGGATTCTTGATGGCTACACCTTC
TRBV2	NA	many	TRBJ2-2	CASRHNTGELFF	TGTGCCAGCAGACACAACACCGGGGAGCTGTTTTTT
TRBV6-6	NA	many	TRBJ2-3	CASSVTDTQYF	TGTGCCAGCTCGGTGACAGATACGCAGTATTTT
TRBV5-1	NA	many	TRBJ1-1	CASSPQAGLPEAFF	TGCGCCAGCAGCCCCCAGGCGGGACTACCTGAAGCTTTCTTT
TRBV4-3	TRBD1	many	TRBJ1-6	CASSPDSDRGNSPLHF	TGCGCCAGCAGCCCGGACTCGGACAGGGGGAATTCACCCCTCCACTTT
TRBV12-3/TRBV12-4	NA	few	TRBJ1-2	CASSSVYYGYTF	TGTGCCAGCAGTTCGGTGTATTATGGCTACACCTTC
TRBV7-9	TRBD1	few	TRBJ1-1	CASSLAPGGIEAFF	TGTGCCAGCAGCTTAGCGCCAGGGGGTATTGAAGCTTTCTTT
TRBV20-1	TRBD1	many	TRBJ1-5	CSAPGQGKNQPQHF	TGCAGTGCCCCGGGACAGGGGAAGAATCAGCCCCAGCATTTT
TRBV28	NA	many	TRBJ1-1	CASSLRRVRNTEAFF	TGTGCCAGCAGTTTACGGAGGGTGCGGAACACTGAAGCTTTCTTT
TRBV12-5	NA	NA	TRBJ2-5	CASGLYGGQETQYF	TGTGCTAGTGGTTTGTACGGGGGTCAGGAGACCCAGTACTTC
TRBV29-1	TRBD1	many	TRBJ2-3	CSVRRDSSYGTDTQYF	TGCAGCGTTAGACGGGACAGTTCTTATGGCACAGATACGCAGTATTTT
TRBV30	TRBD1	many	TRBJ1-5	CAWSRDRQQPQHF	TGTGCCTGGAGTAGGGACAGGCAGCAGCCCCAGCATTTT
TRBV10-2	NA	many	TRBJ2-7	CASSESPGTYEQYF	TGCGCCAGCAGTGAGTCGCCGGGGACCTACGAGCAGTACTTC
TRBV13	NA	many	TRBJ1-4	CASSLRGGINEKLFF	TGTGCCAGCAGCTTACGGGGGGGAATTAATGAAAAACTGTTTTTT
TRBV5-4	NA	NA	TRBJ2-1	CASSYRRGSDQEQFF	TGTGCCAGCAGCTATAGGCGCGGAAGTGACCAAGAGCAGTTCTTC
TRBV29-1	NA	many	TRBJ2-1	CSVEGWVNNKQFF	TGCAGCGTTGAAGGATGGGTCAATAATAAGCAGTTCTTC
TRBV13	NA	NA	TRBJ2-6	CASSGSSGANVLTF	TGTGCCAGCAGCGGTAGCTCTGGGGCCAACGTCCTGACTTTC
TRBV10-3	NA	many	TRBJ2-6	CAISENSYSGANVLTF	TGTGCCATCAGTGAAAACAGCTACTCTGGGGCCAACGTCCTGACTTTC
TRBV20-1	TRBD1	many	TRBJ2-5	CSARKVGQPQETQYF	TGCAGTGCTAGGAAAGTGGGACAGCCCCAAGAGACCCAGTACTTC
TRBV6-2/TRBV6-3	NA	many	TRBJ2-6	CASTLDSLGANVLTF	TGTGCCAGCACTCTGGACAGTCTCGGGGCCAACGTCCTGACTTTC
TRBV20-1	TRBD2	NA	TRBJ2-1	CSAKSGRAGNEQPF	TGCAGTGCTAAGAGCGGGAGGGCCGGCAATGAGCAGCCCTTC
TRBV7-9	TRBD2	many	TRBJ2-3	CASSSSTSGVDTQYF	TGTGCCAGCAGCTCCTCGACTAGCGGAGTAGATACGCAGTATTTT
TRBV7-2	TRBD1	many	TRBJ2-7	CASSLDRARQYF	TGTGCCAGCAGCCTGGACAGGGCCAGGCAGTACTTC
TRBV20-1	NA	many	TRBJ1-1	CSAPKDPNTEAFF	TGCAGTGCTCCTAAGGACCCGAACACTGAAGCTTTCTTT
TRBV11-2	TRBD1	many	TRBJ2-2	CASSFRGQGAGMNTGELFF	TGTGCCAGCAGCTTCCGCGGACAGGGGGCTGGGATGAACACCGGGGAGCTGTTTTTT
TRBV7-3	NA	NA	TRBJ2-1	CGTSLLAGSGYNEQFF	TGTGGCACCAGCCTTCTCGCCGGGAGTGGTTACAATGAGCAGTTCTTC
TRBV30	TRBD2	many	TRBJ2-7	CAWSLYSGSYEQYF	TGTGCCTGGAGTCTGTATAGCGGGAGCTACGAGCAGTACTTC
TRBV7-2	NA	many	TRBJ2-1	CASSLDLSDPKIF	TGTGCCAGCAGCTTAGACCTTTCCGACCCCAAGATCTTC
TRBV11-2	TRBD2	many	TRBJ2-3	CASSRTSGVGTDTQYF	TGTGCCAGCAGCCGGACTAGCGGGGTGGGCACAGATACGCAGTATTTT
TRBV3-1	TRBD2	many	TRBJ2-2	CASSLPTSGSTGELFF	TGTGCCAGCAGCTTACCGACTAGCGGGAGCACCGGGGAGCTGTTTTTT
TRBV19	TRBD1	many	TRBJ2-4	CASSIGTGATKNIQYF	TGTGCCAGTAGTATAGGGACAGGGGCCACCAAAAACATTCAGTACTTC
TRBV28	NA	many	TRBJ2-4	CASSSSGAQAKNIQYF	TGTGCCAGCAGTTCCTCGGGGGCGCAGGCCAAAAACATTCAGTACTTC
TRBV18	TRBD1	many	TRBJ2-6	CASSPQQDRVLSGANVLTF	TGTGCCAGCTCACCCCAACAGGACAGGGTCCTCTCTGGGGCCAACGTCCTGACTTTC
TRBV6-2/TRBV6-3	NA	few	TRBJ2-7	CASLPIGPHLEQYF	TGTGCCAGTCTCCCGATAGGGCCTCACCTCGAGCAGTACTTC
TRBV6-1	NA	few	TRBJ2-7	CASSEFSLDVRAEQYF	TGTGCCAGCAGTGAATTTAGTCTGGATGTACGGGCCGAGCAGTACTTC
TRBV11-3	TRBD1	many	TRBJ2-4	CASSDRDRGHREGPKNIQYF	TGTGCCAGCAGCGACCGGGACAGGGGCCACCGGGAGGGTCCCAAAAACATTCAGTACTTC
TRBV20-1	TRBD2	NA	TRBJ2-3	CSAWTRGGGDTQYF	TGCAGTGCTTGGACGCGGGGGGGAGGAGATACGCAGTATTTT
TRBV21-1	NA	many	TRBJ2-4	CASSKGYERVAGEDKYIQYF	TGTGCCAGCAGCAAAGGTTATGAGAGGGTAGCGGGAGAGGACAAATACATTCAGTACTTC
TRBV5-1	TRBD2	many	TRBJ2-3	CASSLATSEDTDTQYF	TGCGCCAGCAGCTTGGCCACTAGCGAGGACACAGATACGCAGTATTTT
TRBV29-1	TRBD1	many	TRBJ1-2	CSVGSDGQAYGYTF	TGCAGCGTTGGGAGTGACGGACAGGCCTATGGCTACACCTTC
TRBV12-5	TRBD2	many	TRBJ2-2	CASGSNTSGRNTGELFF	TGTGCTAGTGGATCCAATACTAGCGGGAGGAACACCGGGGAGCTGTTTTTT
TRBV11-3	NA	few	TRBJ2-1	CASTEARGVYEQFF	TGTGCCAGCACCGAGGCCCGGGGTGTATATGAGCAGTTCTTC
TRBV29-1	NA	many	TRBJ1-1	CSVVSDRNTEAFF	TGCAGCGTTGTGTCGGACAGGAACACTGAAGCTTTCTTT
TRBV29-1	NA	many	TRBJ1-5	CSVGSDVGQPQHF	TGCAGCGTTGGAAGTGATGTGGGTCAGCCCCAGCATTTT
TRBV6-5	NA	many	TRBJ2-7	CASSYSGSGGTHEQYF	TGTGCCAGCAGTTACTCGGGAAGCGGAGGAACCCACGAGCAGTACTTC
TRBV2	NA	many	TRBJ2-5	CASILTGVGETQYF	TGTGCCAGCATCTTAACGGGAGTTGGGGAGACCCAGTACTTC
TRBV3-1	NA	many	TRBJ1-4	CASSQGQLREKLFF	TGTGCCAGCAGCCAAGGACAGCTTCGGGAAAAACTGTTTTTT
TRBV29-1	NA	many	TRBJ2-3	CSSRRGATDTQYF	TGCAGCAGCCGGAGGGGGGCCACAGATACGCAGTATTTT
TRBV30	TRBD2	many	TRBJ2-1	CAWSVWLAGNEQFF	TGTGCCTGGAGTGTTTGGCTAGCGGGGAATGAGCAGTTCTTC
TRBV7-6	TRBD1	many	TRBJ2-2	CASSLSGQMNTGELFF	TGTGCCAGCAGCTTATCGGGACAGATGAACACCGGGGAGCTGTTTTTT
TRBV20-1	NA	many	TRBJ1-4	CSARVQGGGKLFF	TGCAGTGCTAGAGTACAGGGTGGAGGAAAACTGTTTTTT